A single sample is the source of the 5 T cell receptor beta chains below, sequenced in a study of shared clonotypes between healthy human individuals. Assay: immunoSEQ multiplex PCR; the TCRdb copy retains only in-frame clones and omits some. The sample comprises 2 million to 2.5 million clones, 80% to 95% of which are singletons, and 0.37% rests with the top ten. Sample: naive CD4+ T cells from PBMCs. The sample's subset: CD45RA+ positively selected. Receptors were obtained from a man between 18 and 29 years old in good health. Some clones in this sample may be carry-over from other donors' samples.

Concerning this clone itself: The sample has other DNA sequences that encode this CDR3 too. This rearrangement joins TRBV5-4 to TRBJ2-7, with a tentative D call TRBD1 (6 bases). The CDR3 runs to 12 residues. In germline, CDR1 is SGHNT, CDR2 YYREEE (reference sequence). V was cut by 4 bases and J by 6 bases, with 11 bases left in between. The CDR3 bases are TGTGCCAGCAGCCGGGACAACTCCGAGCAGTACTTC. As protein: CASSRDNSEQYF.

As concerns this clone: Other DNA sequences in the sample encode the same CDR3. This sequence joins TRBV28 and TRBJ1-1, with D possibly being TRBD1 (6 bases). V lost 6 bases to trimming and J lost 10 bases, with 15 bases between them. This CDR3 has 12 residues. Per the germline V gene, CDR1 is MDHEN and CDR2 is SYDVKM. The CDR3 bases are TGTGCCAGCAGCCCCCCTGGGGGGGCAGCTTTCTTT. It codes for CASSPPGGAAFF. The entire variable domain, with the rest obtained from reference TRBV28 and TRBJ1-1, is as follows: DVKVTQSSRYLVKRTGEKVFLECVQDMDHENMFWYRQDPGLGLRLIYFSYDVKMKEKGDIPEGYSVSREKKERFSLILESASTNQTSMYLCASSPPGGAAFFGQGTRLTVV.

On this clone itself: The same CDR3 can be traced to other DNA sequences in this sample. The chain links TRBV18 to TRBJ2-7; D assignment may be TRBD1 or TRBD2 (5 bases each). Trimming shortened V by 3 bases and J by 3 bases, and 9 bases separated the two germline ends. The CDR3 contains 13 residues. From germline, CDR1 is KGHSH and CDR2 LQKENI. The CDR3 reads CASSPGGLYEQYF. Written as DNA, the CDR3 is TGTGCCAGCTCACCTGGGGGTCTCTACGAGCAGTACTTC.

This chain's CDR3 is CASSLGGVGYGYTF. CDR3 nucleotide sequence: TGTGCCAGCAGCTTGGGGGGGGTAGGATATGGCTACACCTTC. The chain combines TRBV5-4 with TRBJ1-2, with a possible D match to TRBD1 (5 bases). V shed 0 bases and J shed 5 bases, with 11 bases lying between them. The CDR3 is made up of 14 amino acids. Germline assignment: CDR1 SGHNT and CDR2 YYREEE (reference sequence).

The V gene is TRBV4-2, the J gene TRBJ2-1; 9 nucleotides match TRBD2. Germline assignment: CDR1 LGHNA and CDR2 YNFKEQ. Trimming at V came to 5 bases and at J to 4 bases, leaving 9 bases not matched to a gene. This CDR3 region has 16 residues. As DNA, the CDR3 is TGTGCCAGCAGCGACTCCCTAACTAGCGGGTACAATGAGCAGTTCTTC. Translating it yields CASSDSLTSGYNEQFF.